This is a list of T cell receptor beta chains from one sample in a study of cytomegalovirus exposure and HLA in healthy donors. Profiled with immunoSEQ multiplex PCR; TCRdb holds only in-frame clones, not every one. The top ten clones hold less than 2% of a sample with some 240,000 clones, around 90% of them seen once. Sequenced material: PBMCs. The receptor set was obtained from a girl aged 2 to 9 in good health and CMV-seronegative. Each CDR3 is given without its conserved first and last residue. D genes are given only for firm matches. Only part of the rows carry a size: once, few, many, or a class if the clone is expanded.

abundance	j_gene	d_gene	v_gene	CDR3aa
once	TRBJ2-2	TRBD1	TRBV29-1	SVAMTGERELF
NA	TRBJ2-7	TRBD2	TRBV10-1	ASSPGLAGSYEQY
NA	TRBJ1-2	NA	TRBV30	AWSVSDDYGYT
NA	TRBJ1-1	NA	TRBV29-1	SVEEGTKTAWRTEAF
NA	TRBJ1-3	TRBD1	TRBV9	ASSAWDRVSGNTIY
NA	TRBJ2-1	TRBD2	TRBV11-3	ATGREPHEQF
NA	TRBJ2-3	TRBD2	TRBV11-3	ASSLRGSGPTDTQY
NA	TRBJ2-1	TRBD1	TRBV6-5	ASRDRTYNEQF
NA	TRBJ1-1	NA	TRBV6-6	ASREVRATEAF
NA	TRBJ2-6	NA	TRBV7-9	ASSLSLSGANVLT
NA	TRBJ1-1	NA	TRBV5-4	ASSSPGEAF
NA	TRBJ2-1	TRBD2	TRBV14	ASSQSSGRIYEQF
NA	TRBJ1-2	NA	TRBV2	ASSEARIDGYT
NA	TRBJ2-6	TRBD2	TRBV27	ASSTSGGGGGAGANVLT
NA	TRBJ1-2	TRBD1	TRBV4-1	ASSQERTGGAGGYT
NA	TRBJ2-1	TRBD2	TRBV27	ASTFTSGSVNEQF
NA	TRBJ1-6	TRBD1	TRBV18	ASSQDRGNSPLH
once	TRBJ2-3	TRBD1	TRBV10-3	AISESMGQYRTDTQY
NA	TRBJ2-7	TRBD2	TRBV18	ASSPREGYYEQY
NA	TRBJ1-5	NA	TRBV5-6	ASSLWGPGNSNQPQH
NA	TRBJ2-5	NA	TRBV9	ASSVGASQETQY
NA	TRBJ2-5	NA	TRBV11-2	ASSHGAQETQY
NA	TRBJ2-1	TRBD2	TRBV13	ASSLEAGRTYNEQF
NA	TRBJ2-1	TRBD2	TRBV5-1	ASRKELAGFNEQF
NA	TRBJ2-6	NA	TRBV19	ASSLRGTSSGANVLT
NA	TRBJ2-1	NA	TRBV6-5	ASTITRVGGEQF
NA	TRBJ1-2	NA	TRBV18	ASSRFKSGGSPYT
NA	TRBJ1-5	TRBD1	TRBV19	ASSMTGENQPQH
NA	TRBJ2-5	NA	TRBV6-5	ASRHGLGGTQY
NA	TRBJ2-1	NA	TRBV4-2	ASSQEAAAPYNEQF
NA	TRBJ2-5	TRBD1	TRBV6-6	ASSYPGTGEETQY
NA	TRBJ2-1	TRBD2	TRBV13	ASSSGGGSYNEQF
NA	TRBJ1-5	NA	TRBV28	ASTLHGRNQPQH
NA	TRBJ1-1	NA	TRBV30	AWSVAGGIGAGEAF
few	TRBJ1-2	NA	TRBV7-8	ASSSPDQGGRDGYT
NA	TRBJ1-2	TRBD1	TRBV2	ASSNRGDGYT
NA	TRBJ2-1	NA	TRBV27	ASLGGRDYNEQF
NA	TRBJ2-1	TRBD2	TRBV27	ASSYTSGRGYEQF
NA	TRBJ2-6	NA	TRBV5-1	ASSRAGKSSGANVLT
NA	TRBJ2-5	NA	TRBV5-4	ASSLAPPTYQETQY
NA	TRBJ1-1	NA	TRBV18	ASSPQGANEAF
NA	TRBJ2-3	TRBD2	TRBV5-4	ASSGWTSGKWNTQY
NA	TRBJ2-1	TRBD1	TRBV5-6	ASSFRPNRGLNNEQF
NA	TRBJ1-4	NA	TRBV11-2	ASSLPDRGKLF
NA	TRBJ1-1	TRBD1	TRBV2	ASSQGAGNTEAF
NA	TRBJ1-3	NA	TRBV27	ASSLGGGSGNTIY
NA	TRBJ2-3	TRBD2	TRBV9	ASSVVGLAGNTDTQY
NA	TRBJ2-7	NA	TRBV11-2	ASSLTGSSYEQY
NA	TRBJ2-1	TRBD1	TRBV29-1	SVGGQGTNEQF
NA	TRBJ2-7	NA	TRBV4-1	ASSQTPGDFTYEQY
NA	TRBJ1-2	NA	TRBV7-9	ASSSRGGYGYT
NA	TRBJ1-6	NA	TRBV7-9	ASSSVQGITPLH
NA	TRBJ1-3	NA	TRBV27	ASSLAGPGNTIY
NA	TRBJ2-7	TRBD1	TRBV4-1	ASSRGQGADYEQY
NA	TRBJ1-1	NA	TRBV27	ASSLSSGGTEAF
NA	TRBJ1-5	TRBD1	TRBV6-5	ASSQGQGNQPQH
NA	TRBJ1-1	NA	TRBV29-1	SPETRGSTEAF
NA	TRBJ1-2	TRBD1	TRBV7-9	ASSLPEEGALYGYT
once	TRBJ1-3	NA	TRBV18	ASSQTEGNTIY
NA	TRBJ1-2	NA	TRBV10-3	AISVPEQGAYGYT